This entry lists 25 T cell receptor beta chains sequenced from one sample in a study of T cell changes during pregnancy in multiple sclerosis (dated by TCRdb to about 2019). Receptor amplification or capture employed the immunoSEQ multiplex PCR assay. The table comes from immuneACCESS by way of TCRdb, which keeps in-frame sequences with V and J called. Part of the clones is missing from these tables; in studies checked, under half for an unresolved V gene and the rest for unknown reasons. Counted in this sample were 60,000 to 85,000 clones; 94% of them appeared once. Of the sample, 0.45% to 0.7% falls within the top ten clones. Sequencing was performed on peripheral blood, taken in the third trimester of pregnancy. Receptors were obtained from a female donor with multiple sclerosis, enrolled in a pregnancy study.

The gene calls are TRBV27 and TRBJ2-5; D is possibly TRBD2 (5 bases). The CDR3 is 13 residues long. In germline, CDR1 is MNHEY, CDR2 SMNVEV (reference sequence). Trimming shortened V by 5 bases and J by 7 bases, and 14 bases separated the two germline ends. Written as DNA, the CDR3 is TGTGCCAGCAGTGAGGGTAGAAGAGGGACCCAGTACTTC. This codes for CASSEGRRGTQYF.

A few counts support this clone. CDR3 sequence (DNA): TGTGCCAGCAGCTTAGTAGGGACATCCACTGAAGCTTTCTTT. Amino acids: CASSLVGTSTEAFF. The gene calls are TRBV13 and TRBJ1-1; tentatively, D is TRBD1 (6 bases). Trimming cost V 1 base and J 4 bases, with 10 bases left between them. CDR3 length: 14 amino acids. CDR1 is PRHDT and CDR2 is FYEKMQ in the germline V gene (reference sequence).

The rearrangement uses TRBV9 and TRBJ1-5; TRBD1 aligns across 7 bases. J was trimmed by 7 bases and V by 2 bases; bases with no gene match: 6. Germline V gives CDR1 SGDLS, CDR2 YYNGEE. There are 14 residues in the CDR3. The DNA for the CDR3 is TGTGCCAGCAGCGTGACAGGGTCCAACCAGCCCCAGCATTTT. Its translation: CASSVTGSNQPQHF.

The chain recombines TRBV11-1 with TRBJ2-7; possibly TRBD1 for D (6 bases). The CDR3 sequence is 15 residues long. Germline V CDR1 and CDR2: SGHAT, FQDESV (reference sequence). The ends were cut back, 5 bases at V and 0 bases at J, with 14 bases in the middle. CDR3 DNA sequence: TGTGCCAGCAGCCCCCGCGGACAGAGCTCCTACGAGCAGTACTTC. It encodes CASSPRGQSSYEQYF.

This chain uses TRBV9 with TRBJ1-4; D is unresolved. CDR1 is SGDLS and CDR2 is YYNGEE in the germline V gene. The CDR3 is 14 amino acids. V lost 0 bases, J lost 7 bases, and 10 bases lay in between. Here the CDR3 reads CASSVGGSGEKLFF. The CDR3 DNA reads TGTGCCAGCAGCGTAGGTGGCAGCGGTGAAAAACTGTTTTTT.

The count of this clone is one. This sequence joins TRBV10-3 and TRBJ1-2, with D perhaps TRBD1 (5 bases). The CDR3 runs to 14 residues. Trimming left V 0 bases short and J 1 base short, with 6 bases between. Germline CDR1 ENHRY, CDR2 SYGVKD. The CDR3 bases are TGTGCCATCAGTGAGTCTCAGGGTAACTATGGCTACACCTTC. As protein: CAISESQGNYGYTF.

This clone has only a few counts. The chain recombines TRBV5-5 with TRBJ1-6; 8 bases align to TRBD1. The CDR3 consists of 16 residues. J gave up 5 bases and V 0 bases, and 4 bases lay outside the gene matches. Germline CDR1 SGHKS, CDR2 YYEKEE (reference sequence). The CDR3 DNA sequence: TGTGCCAGCAGCTTGGTTGGGACAGGAGATAATTCACCCCTCCACTTT. Residues: CASSLVGTGDNSPLHF.

The rearrangement links TRBV12-5 to TRBJ2-1, with D possibly TRBD2 on 6 matching bases. V lost 2 bases and J lost 15, with 17 bases in between. CDR3 length: 13 amino acids. The germline V gene encodes CDR1 LGHNT and CDR2 FRNRAP. The CDR3 loop is CASGLPIGGKAFF. The CDR3 region has the DNA TGTGCTAGTGGTTTGCCCATCGGGGGAAAGGCGTTCTTC.

This clone was observed once. The chain employs TRBV30 and TRBJ2-3; a possible D gene is TRBD1 (5 bases). Germline V gene lookup returns CDR1 GTSNPN and CDR2 SVGIG (reference sequence). Trimming left V 7 bases short and J 0 bases short, with 17 bases between. The CDR3 totals 15 residues. This chain's CDR3 is CASQIIGDSTDTQYF. DNA for the CDR3: TGTGCCTCTCAGATTATAGGGGATAGCACAGATACGCAGTATTTT.

The chain uses TRBV4-3 and TRBJ2-1, with TRBD1 as a possible D gene (5 bases). Looked up from germline, CDR1 is LGHNA and CDR2 is YSLEER. The V gene lost 0 bases and the J gene lost 0 bases, with 12 bases spanning the gap. The CDR3 length is 17 residues. The DNA of the CDR3 is TGCGCCAGCAGCCAAGACCTCTGGGGCAACTCCTACAATGAGCAGTTCTTC. Translation gives CASSQDLWGNSYNEQFF.

This chain uses TRBV5-1 with TRBJ1-1; maybe TRBD1 (5 bases). The length of the CDR3 is 14 residues. CDR1 is SGHRS and CDR2 is YFSETQ in the germline V gene. V was trimmed by 0 bases and J by 4 bases, leaving 10 bases between them. CDR3 DNA sequence: TGCGCCAGCAGCTTGGGTAGGGGTTTCACTGAAGCTTTCTTT. Residues: CASSLGRGFTEAFF.

This chain uses TRBV7-9 with TRBJ2-5; D gene ambiguous. The CDR3 is made up of 14 amino acids. V lost 4 bases and J lost 0, with 9 bases in between. Per the germline V gene, CDR1 is SEHNR and CDR2 is FQNEAQ (reference sequence). CDR3 sequence reads: CASSYPRHQETQYF. The CDR3 region has the DNA TGTGCCAGCAGCTACCCTAGGCACCAAGAGACCCAGTACTTC.

This chain joins TRBV6-5 and TRBJ2-7; tentative D call: TRBD1 (5 bases). Germline lookup yields CDR1 MNHEY and CDR2 SVGAGI. Trimming left V 6 bases short and J 5 bases short, with 14 bases between. The CDR3 spans 13 residues. CDR3 nucleotides: TGTGCCAGCAGCCCCAGGGTTCGGAACGAGCAGTACTTC. As protein: CASSPRVRNEQYF.

This sequence joins TRBV7-2 and TRBJ1-2; 11 positions agree with TRBD1. This CDR3 contains 17 residues. J lost 6 bases, V lost 1 base, and 10 bases had no gene match. Germline values: CDR1 SGHTA, CDR2 FQGNSA. CDR3 in amino acids: CASSLVILGQGADGYTF. Here the CDR3 DNA reads TGTGCCAGCAGCTTAGTAATACTTGGACAGGGGGCGGATGGCTACACCTTC.

The chain uses TRBV6-4 and TRBJ2-7; the match to TRBD2 covers 13 bases. V shed 6 bases, J shed 7 bases, and the junction held 9 bases outside the gene matches. Germline V lookup: CDR1 MRHNA, CDR2 SNTAGT. There are 15 residues in the CDR3. The CDR3 DNA sequence: TGTGCCAGCAGACCGGGACTAGCGGGGCAGGGTGAGCAGTACTTC. Its protein is CASRPGLAGQGEQYF.

The J gene is TRBJ2-1, the V gene TRBV7-2; 8 bases are a match to TRBD2. CDR1 is SGHTA, CDR2 FQGNSA, per germline. V was clipped by 6 bases and J by 7 bases; unmatched bases: 11. CDR3 length equals 15 residues. This chain's CDR3 is CASSLTGTRRNEQFF. The CDR3 nucleotides are TGTGCCAGCAGTCTCACCGGGACTAGAAGGAATGAGCAGTTCTTC.

The chain employs TRBV7-8 and TRBJ2-5, with TRBD1 as a possible D gene (5 bases). V lost 5 bases and J lost 5, with 15 bases in between. Germline V gene lookup returns CDR1 SGHVS and CDR2 FQNEAQ. The CDR3 runs 14 residues. CDR3 in DNA: TGTGCCAGCAGCATCGCTGGCCAGGGCGAGACCCAGTACTTC. This translates into CASSIAGQGETQYF. Using reference TRBV7-8 and TRBJ2-5 for the parts outside the CDR3, the full variable domain is GAGVSQSPRYKVAKRGQDVALRCDPISGHVSLFWYQQALGQGPEFLTYFQNEAQLDKSGLPSDRFFAERPEGSVSTLKIQRTQQEDSAVYLCASSIAGQGETQYFGPGTRLLVL.

The gene calls are TRBV6-1 and TRBJ1-2; D is undetermined. In germline, CDR1 is MNHNS, CDR2 SASEGT. V lost 6 bases to trimming and J lost 7 bases, with 12 bases between them. The CDR3 extends over 12 amino acids. The CDR3 sequence: CASRATSGGYTF. The DNA of the CDR3 is TGTGCCAGCAGAGCGACCTCGGGTGGCTACACCTTC.

The chain has TRBV4-3 and TRBJ1-4; tentative D call: TRBD1 (6 bases). Germline CDR1 is LGHNA and CDR2 is YSLEER. Trimming took off 0 bases at V and 8 bases at J, with 7 bases between the two ends. The CDR3 is 13 amino acids. The DNA of the CDR3 is TGCGCCAGCAGCCAAGACAGGGGAGAAAAACTGTTTTTT. Translated, it gives CASSQDRGEKLFF.

This chain connects TRBV7-3 to TRBJ2-3; tentatively, D is TRBD1 (5 bases). From germline, CDR1 is SGHTA and CDR2 FQGTGA. The germline V and J ends were trimmed by 3 bases and 3 bases, with 10 bases remaining between them. The CDR3 has 14 amino acids. The CDR3 spells CASSFDQGTDTQYF. CDR3 in DNA: TGTGCCAGCAGCTTCGACCAGGGAACAGATACGCAGTATTTT.

The chain couples TRBV27 to TRBJ2-7; 9 bases align to TRBD1. With V trimmed by 3 bases and J by 5 bases, 11 bases remained unmatched. The germline gives CDR1 MNHEY, CDR2 SMNVEV (reference sequence). The CDR3 length is 16 residues. CDR3 protein: CASSFYRGLTVNEQYF. For the CDR3, the DNA is TGTGCCAGCAGTTTTTACAGGGGGCTAACTGTGAACGAGCAGTACTTC.

The chain has TRBV5-8 and TRBJ1-5, with 7 bases matching TRBD1. Per germline, CDR1 SGHTS and CDR2 YDEGEE. The length of the CDR3 is 15 residues. The V gene end was trimmed by 2 bases and the J gene end by 2 bases; junction bases not matched to a gene: 4. This chain's CDR3 is CASSLFTGGNQPQHF. The CDR3 bases are TGTGCCAGCAGCTTATTTACAGGGGGCAATCAGCCCCAGCATTTT. The full variable domain, its missing parts supplied by reference TRBV5-8 and TRBJ1-5, is EAGVTQSPTHLIKTRGQQATLRCSPISGHTSVYWYQQALGLGLQFLLWYDEGEERNRGNFPPRFSGRQFPNYSSELNVNALELEDSALYLCASSLFTGGNQPQHFGDGTRLSIL.

The J gene is TRBJ2-3, the V gene TRBV7-2; perhaps TRBD2 as D (7 bases). With 4 bases removed from V and 2 bases from J, the gap between germline ends came to 16 bases. The CDR3 contains 16 residues. Looked up from germline, CDR1 is SGHTA and CDR2 is FQGNSA. The CDR3 sequence is CASSSSWGGPTDTQYF. The DNA of the CDR3 is TGTGCCAGCAGCTCATCGTGGGGGGGCCCCACAGATACGCAGTATTTT. The complete variable domain, with remaining parts taken from reference TRBV7-2 and TRBJ2-3, reads GAGVSQSPSNKVTEKGKDVELRCDPISGHTALYWYRQSLGQGLEFLIYFQGNSAPDKSGLPSDRFSAERTGGSVSTLTIQRTQQEDSAVYLCASSSSWGGPTDTQYFGPGTRLTVL.

CDR3 sequence: CASSPRTSGGYNEQFF. The CDR3 DNA reads TGTGCCAGTAGTCCCCGGACTAGCGGGGGCTACAATGAGCAGTTCTTC. V gene TRBV19 combines with J gene TRBJ2-1; 13 bases align to TRBD2. The CDR3 runs 16 residues. Unmatched junction bases numbered 4, after V lost 5 bases and J lost 3 bases. Germline V CDR1 and CDR2: LNHDA, SQIVND (reference sequence). Filled out from reference TRBV19 and TRBJ2-1, the complete variable domain reads DGGITQSPKYLFRKEGQNVTLSCEQNLNHDAMYWYRQDPGQGLRLIYYSQIVNDFQKGDIAEGYSVSREKKESFPLTVTSAQKNPTAFYLCASSPRTSGGYNEQFFGPGTRLTVL.

V is TRBV7-6 and J is TRBJ2-7; the D gene is possibly TRBD2 (6 bases). This CDR3 comprises 14 residues. The ends were cut back, 3 bases at V and 3 bases at J, with 12 bases in the middle. Germline loops: CDR1 SGHVS, CDR2 FNYEAQ. CDR3 region: CASSFGGLDYEQYF. The CDR3 DNA reads TGTGCCAGCAGCTTCGGAGGGTTGGACTACGAGCAGTACTTC.